The next 7 T cell receptor beta chains were all read from a single sample in a study of CD8 T cells in Susac syndrome (dated by TCRdb to between 2017 and 2020). The library was made by the immunoSEQ multiplex PCR assay. RNA was extracted using the RNeasy kit, and roughly 0.5 to 1 microgram was reverse transcribed with random hexamers. In TCRdb, the public reads were trimmed at Q25 with fastp and aligned with MiXCR, with productive beta chains retained. Every distinct CDR3 protein forms one entry, paired with its most common genes and DNA. In this sample the table shows around 200,000 distinct CDR3 sequences, roughly 90% of which occur a single time. The ten largest clones take up around 0.15% of the sample. Sequencing was done on a sample of CD8+ T cells from PBMCs. The receptor set was obtained from a human donor with multiple sclerosis.

This clonotype was found a few times. The chain recombines TRBV6-5 with TRBJ1-4; D gene unclear. V shed 0 bases and J shed 6 bases, with 8 bases lying between them. The CDR3 is 14 amino acids. CDR1 is MNHEY, CDR2 SVGAGI, per germline. DNA of the CDR3: TGTGCCAGCAGTTACTCGTATCAGGATGAAAAACTGTTTTTT. This gives the protein CASSYSYQDEKLFF.

The genes are TRBV9 and TRBJ2-7; no reliable D call. V was shortened by 7 bases and J by 6 bases, with 11 bases between the two germline ends. CDR1 is SGDLS, CDR2 YYNGEE, per germline. This CDR3 is 11 amino acids long. CDR3 coding DNA: TGTGCCAGCGGCTCTAGTCGCGAGCAGTACTTC. Its translation: CASGSSREQYF.

This sequence joins TRBV11-1 and TRBJ1-1, with a possible D match to TRBD1 (5 bases). V lost 0 bases and J lost 0, with 11 bases in between. The CDR3 runs to 16 residues. The germline CDR1 and CDR2 sequences are SGHAT and FQDESV (reference sequence). The CDR3 spells CASSLASGALNTEAFF. The DNA of the CDR3 is TGTGCCAGCAGCTTAGCGTCCGGGGCTTTGAACACTGAAGCTTTCTTT.

Here the CDR3 reads CASSPFDGDEQFF. The CDR3 DNA reads TGTGCCAGCAGCCCCTTCGATGGCGATGAGCAGTTCTTC. V gene TRBV9 combines with J gene TRBJ2-1; D call uncertain. The CDR3 consists of 13 residues. The V end lost 4 bases, the J end lost 8 bases, and 13 bases lay between the germline ends. Germline loops: CDR1 SGDLS, CDR2 YYNGEE. The full variable domain, its missing parts supplied by reference TRBV9 and TRBJ2-1, is DSGVTQTPKHLITATGQRVTLRCSPRSGDLSVYWYQQSLDQGLQFLIQYYNGEERAKGNILERFSAQQFPDLHSELNLSSLELGDSALYFCASSPFDGDEQFFGPGTRLTVL.

The rearrangement joins TRBV30 to TRBJ1-1, with a weak D call TRBD1 (5 bases). The CDR3 is made up of 15 amino acids. V was clipped by 0 bases and J by 5 bases, with 16 bases between them. Germline CDR1 and CDR2: GTSNPN and SVGIG (reference sequence). CDR3 in amino acids: CAWSVPPGGRTEAFF. The CDR3 nucleotides are TGTGCCTGGAGTGTACCCCCCGGGGGAAGAACTGAAGCTTTCTTT.

This chain joins TRBV20-1 and TRBJ2-7, with 8 bases lining up with TRBD1. The CDR3 is 15 amino acids. V lost 1 base and J lost 2; bases outside the gene matches: 7. From germline, CDR1 is DFQATT and CDR2 SNEGSKA (reference sequence). CDR3 sequence reads: CSARVETGDPYEQYF. CDR3 coding DNA: TGCAGTGCTAGAGTCGAGACAGGGGACCCCTACGAGCAGTACTTC.

V is TRBV2 and J is TRBJ2-2; D unclear. The V and J ends lost 3 bases and 5 bases respectively, with 7 bases between them. The CDR3 totals 13 residues. Germline V lookup: CDR1 SNHLY, CDR2 FYNNEI. The CDR3, as DNA: TGTGCCAGCAGTGACGCGTGGACCGGGGAGCTGTTTTTT. This codes for CASSDAWTGELFF.